The 10 T cell receptor beta chains listed next were all sequenced from one sample in a study of identical twins. TCRdb re-called the 5' RACE reads through MiXCR, storing one row per CDR3 protein. The sample has about 890,000 distinct CDR3 sequences; approximately 13% are singletons. A further study also used this sample, focusing on yellow fever vaccine responses in identical twins.

Sequences were obtained from PBMCs. Every receptor here comes from a woman aged 18-29 years in good health.

A few counts support this clonotype. The chain employs TRBV11-2 and TRBJ2-5; 8 nucleotides agree with TRBD2. There are 20 residues in the CDR3. CDR1 and CDR2 from the germline V gene are SGHAT and FQNNGV. V gave up 2 bases and J gave up 2 bases; unmatched junction bases: 19. The CDR3 bases are TGTGCCAGCAGCTTACTTCCGGGACTAGTTCCCCGACTATATCAAGAGACCCAGTACTTC. Translation gives CASSLLPGLVPRLYQETQYF.

There are a few counts of this clonotype. The chain recombines TRBV28 with TRBJ1-1; D is unresolved. Germline V lookup: CDR1 MDHEN, CDR2 SYDVKM. This CDR3 region has 16 residues. The V end lost 7 bases, the J end lost 1 base, and 19 bases lay between the germline ends. In nucleotides, the CDR3 is TGTGCCAGCAAACGCGGGAGAAAACACTCGAACACTGAAGCTTTCTTT. It encodes CASKRGRKHSNTEAFF.

This clonotype was detected a few times. This chain connects TRBV6-1 to TRBJ2-7; D is possibly TRBD2 (5 bases). V was cut by 6 bases and J by 6 bases, with 18 bases left in between. The CDR3 is 14 residues long. The germline gives CDR1 MNHNS, CDR2 SASEGT. CDR3 in amino acids: CASSLGISTGEQYF. In DNA, the CDR3 is TGTGCCAGCAGCCTCGGGATTTCCACCGGCGAGCAGTACTTC.

V is TRBV10-3 and J is TRBJ2-1, with 8 nucleotides matching TRBD1. CDR1 is ENHRY and CDR2 is SYGVKD in the germline V gene. This CDR3 region has 14 residues. Trimming at V came to 6 bases and at J to 8 bases, leaving 9 bases not matched to a gene. CDR3 bases: TGTGCCATCAGCAGGACAGGGAGAGAGGATGAGCAGTTCTTC. This codes for CAISRTGREDEQFF.

The chain has TRBV2 and TRBJ2-2; 12 nucleotides match TRBD1. CDR3 length: 16 residues. The junction had 4 bases not matched to a gene; V was cut back by 5 bases and J by 3 bases. Germline V gives CDR1 SNHLY, CDR2 FYNNEI. CDR3 sequence reads: CASSSGQGAHTGELFF. Written as DNA, the CDR3 is TGTGCCAGCAGTTCGGGACAGGGGGCGCACACCGGGGAGCTGTTTTTT.

The V and J genes are TRBV9 and TRBJ2-3, with D possibly TRBD2 on 7 matching bases. V was pared by 0 bases and J by 0 bases, with 11 bases between. Looked up from germline, CDR1 is SGDLS and CDR2 is YYNGEE. The CDR3 is made up of 16 amino acids. The CDR3 DNA reads TGTGCCAGCAGCGTAGCTGCGGGGGCTAGCACAGATACGCAGTATTTT. It encodes CASSVAAGASTDTQYF.

V usage is TRBV5-5 and J usage is TRBJ2-3, with D maybe TRBD2 (6 bases). This CDR3 has 15 residues. V lost 3 bases to trimming and J lost 4 bases, with 15 bases between them. The germline V gene encodes CDR1 SGHKS and CDR2 YYEKEE (reference sequence). The CDR3 nucleotides read TGTGCCAGCAGCTCCACGCAGGGACTTGCAGATACGCAGTATTTT. Residues: CASSSTQGLADTQYF.

The J gene is TRBJ2-2, the V gene TRBV2; 8 nucleotides line up with TRBD2. J gave up 3 bases and V 1 base, and 22 bases lay outside the gene matches. The CDR3 loop spans 22 amino acids. Per the germline V gene, CDR1 is SNHLY and CDR2 is FYNNEI. The CDR3 DNA follows: TGTGCCAGCAGTGAAGACGGGGGGCGCCCCCTAATAGCGGGACGCTACACCGGGGAGCTGTTTTTT. Translated, it gives CASSEDGGRPLIAGRYTGELFF.

This clonotype was picked up many times. This rearrangement joins TRBV28 to TRBJ1-5; D remains ambiguous. The CDR3 consists of 13 residues. Trimming took 4 bases from V and 2 from J, leaving 6 bases between them. Germline V CDR1 and CDR2: MDHEN, SYDVKM. The CDR3 is CASSWQGNQPQHF. The CDR3 bases are TGTGCCAGCAGTTGGCAGGGCAATCAGCCCCAGCATTTT.

Turning to this clonotype: Because the CDR3 is missing its conserved closing phenylalanine or tryptophan, this is likely a read error. No DNA is shown, since the ends of the CDR3 on it are uncertain; the CDR3 is the one TCRdb lists. The chain employs TRBV5-1 and TRBJ2-1; TRBD2, the D gene given by the table, was not confirmed from the DNA. Germline V gene lookup returns CDR1 SGHRS and CDR2 YFSETQ. Inclusive of both ends, the CDR3 amounts to 14 amino acids. The CDR3 protein is CASSSGTSGGYPII.